One T cell receptor (beta chain) is described in this entry. This sample was taken from a study of blood T cell repertoires in COVID-19. At the level of the study: Samples taken during acute and convalescent COVID-19 were collected in the United States, Italy and Spain. T cells, B-cell-depleted T cells, or PBMCs supplied cDNA or gDNA.

There are 14 residues in the CDR3. Germline CDR1 is SNHLY and CDR2 is FYNNEI. V gave up 7 bases and J gave up 1 base, with 13 bases separating them. Methods used by the authors: Reference gene primer amplification yielded estimated nucleated cell counts. The protocol was immunoSEQ multiplex PCR, while the TCRdb copy is restricted to in-frame clones and leaves out a portion. V and J calls and clone size are copied from that table; D and trimming were computed from the DNA. The sample holds over 70,000 clones, approximately 77% seen once. The clonotype originates from a woman at least 80 years old with acute or convalescent COVID-19. Sequencing was carried out using peripheral blood. The chain carries TRBV2 and TRBJ1-1; D is unclear. In DNA form, the CDR3 reads TGTGCCAGCACCCTGGGCTGGAAGAACACTGAAGCTTTCTTT. Translation: CASTLGWKNTEAFF. Drawing the rest from reference TRBV2 and TRBJ1-1, the complete variable domain is EPEVTQTPSHQVTQMGQEVILRCVPISNHLYFYWYRQILGQKVEFLVSFYNNEISEKSEIFDDQFSVERPDGSNFTLKIRSTKLEDSAMYFCASTLGWKNTEAFFGQGTRLTVV.